This section outlines one TCR beta chain sequence together with its context. The data derive from a study of blood T cell repertoires in COVID-19. The CDR3 spans 15 residues. Trimming cost V 0 bases and J 5 bases, with 15 bases left between them. The germline gives CDR1 SGHNT, CDR2 YYREEE (reference sequence). Profiling relied on immunoSEQ multiplex PCR, and the TCRdb table lists in-frame clones only, not all of them. The repertoire includes about 480,000 clones, nearly 90% of them detected once, and roughly 1.8% sits in the top ten. V gene TRBV5-4 combines with J gene TRBJ2-7; TRBD1 is a possible D gene (6 bases). This TCR was recovered from a woman under 30 with acute COVID-19. Material: PBMCs or T cells enriched from blood (not recorded which). The CDR3 nucleotides are TGTGCCAGCAGCTTGGGGGGGCGCAGTTCCCACGAGCAGTACTTC. Translating gives CASSLGGRSSHEQYF.